This is a list of T cell receptor beta chains from one sample in a study of response to subunit inactivated influenza vaccine. Via MiXCR, TCRdb re-called the RT-PCR reads, giving one row per CDR3 protein. The sample yields some 800,000 distinct CDR3 sequences, approximately 21% seen once. Here the sequenced sample was PBMCs from blood, taken more than 4 days after vaccination. The receptors were sampled from a man aged 45-65 years who received an inactivated influenza vaccine. CDR3s include the opening cysteine and the closing phenylalanine or tryptophan. D genes are given only for firm matches.

TRBD1 | TRBJ2-7 | TRBV12-3/TRBV12-4 | CASSPSGTGSYEQYF
TRBD1 | TRBJ2-7 | TRBV12-3/TRBV12-4 | CASRAGTGTNEQYF
TRBD2 | TRBJ2-3 | TRBV29-1 | CSVVGLAELYF
. | TRBJ2-3 | TRBV9 | CASSIDEDTQYF
. | TRBJ2-5 | TRBV5-1 | CASSLRVGQETQYF
TRBD1 | TRBJ2-7 | TRBV9 | CASSVGGQGASEQYF
. | TRBJ1-1 | TRBV20-1 | CSARETGRGTEAFF
. | TRBJ1-3 | TRBV4-2 | CASSQVGRWNSGNTIYF
TRBD2 | TRBJ2-2 | TRBV20-1 | CAWGGRALDTGELFF
. | TRBJ2-5 | TRBV20-1 | CSAIGQPQETQYF
TRBD1 | TRBJ1-5 | TRBV6-1 | CASNAGQGAGDNQPQHF
TRBD2 | TRBJ2-7 | TRBV5-1 | CASSLTLAGSYEQYF
. | TRBJ2-3 | TRBV10-3 | CAINAVLLDTQYF
TRBD1 | TRBJ1-1 | TRBV5-8 | CASNTGTENTEAFF
TRBD2 | TRBJ2-1 | TRBV29-1 | CSVEPPSGIGSYNEQFF
. | TRBJ2-3 | TRBV6-2/TRBV6-3 | CASSYGVELADTQYF
. | TRBJ1-4 | TRBV29-1 | CSYQDYDEKLFF
. | TRBJ1-2 | TRBV28 | CASSLFSGGAFYGYTF
. | TRBJ2-1 | TRBV5-1 | CASSLVFRQATYNEQFF
. | TRBJ2-7 | TRBV25-1 | CASRPSTRIPYEQYF
. | TRBJ1-4 | TRBV4-2 | CASSQMPGGAGYEKLFF
. | TRBJ2-3 | TRBV12-5 | CASGLGSLYDTQYF
. | TRBJ1-4 | TRBV5-1 | CASSLAAGEEKLFF
. | TRBJ1-4 | TRBV28 | CASTKLSTNEKLFF
. | TRBJ1-2 | TRBV9 | CASSVATRDTTITF
. | TRBJ2-7 | TRBV29-1 | CSVGGDLPYEQYF
TRBD1 | TRBJ2-3 | TRBV12-3/TRBV12-4 | CASSSETGSTDTQYF
. | TRBJ2-1 | TRBV4-1 | CASSPRVIGSYNEQFF
. | TRBJ1-2 | TRBV4-2 | CASSPQTGYSGELYYGYTF
. | TRBJ2-3 | TRBV5-1 | CASSHPGSGDTQYF
. | TRBJ1-4 | TRBV6-1 | CASSKQARGEKLFF
. | TRBJ2-3 | TRBV7-2 | CASSFMGGTDTQYF
. | TRBJ2-1 | TRBV7-2 | CASSLSGLHNEQFF
. | TRBJ2-5 | TRBV20-1 | CSAREAREETQYF
. | TRBJ1-5 | TRBV5-6 | CASSLGIIGNQPQHF
. | TRBJ2-6 | TRBV6-2/TRBV6-3 | CASRQDSSGANVLTF
TRBD1 | TRBJ1-5 | TRBV23-1 | CASSQSDRDRGLMPNQPQHF
. | TRBJ1-1 | TRBV6-2/TRBV6-3 | CAGSSMALLGGTLNTEAFF
. | TRBJ1-4 | TRBV12-3/TRBV12-4 | CASRLGAARNEKLFF
TRBD1 | TRBJ1-5 | TRBV5-1 | CASSEGASNQPQHF
. | TRBJ2-3 | TRBV9 | CASSVGPLYGDTQYF
. | TRBJ1-2 | TRBV2 | CASTKVDSVGGYTF
. | TRBJ1-5 | TRBV5-5 | CASRLTGWRNQPQHF